This T cell receptor (beta chain) was documented in a study of graft-versus-host responses after intestinal transplantation. The ends were cut back, 0 bases at V and 7 bases at J, with 13 bases in the middle. Germline CDR1 is LNHNV and CDR2 is YYDKDF (reference sequence). The CDR3 runs to 15 residues. Comments on this clone: The antigen is not known.

Here immunoSEQ multiplex PCR was the method, and the copy in TCRdb shows in-frame clones only, minus some. The profile shows 35,000 to 55,000 clones, 90% to 95% of them singletons. Regarding the study as a whole: GvH clones turned up in recipient marrow; some had shown up first in ileum or blood. Maximum circulating GvH clone levels tracked with early post-transplant HvG decreases. In patients with graft-donor T cell macrochimerism, allograft graft-versus-host to host-versus-graft clonal ratios were high.

Material: PBMCs, obtained approximately 740 days after a first intestinal transplant, on the day of a second. This chain joins TRBV15 and TRBJ1-5; possibly TRBD1 for D (6 bases). The receptor was isolated from a human patient who received an intestinal transplant, so some T cells may come from the graft donor. CDR3 nucleotides: TGTGCCACCAGCAGAGAAAGGGGGGTAGGACAGCCCCAGCATTTT. Its protein is CATSRERGVGQPQHF.